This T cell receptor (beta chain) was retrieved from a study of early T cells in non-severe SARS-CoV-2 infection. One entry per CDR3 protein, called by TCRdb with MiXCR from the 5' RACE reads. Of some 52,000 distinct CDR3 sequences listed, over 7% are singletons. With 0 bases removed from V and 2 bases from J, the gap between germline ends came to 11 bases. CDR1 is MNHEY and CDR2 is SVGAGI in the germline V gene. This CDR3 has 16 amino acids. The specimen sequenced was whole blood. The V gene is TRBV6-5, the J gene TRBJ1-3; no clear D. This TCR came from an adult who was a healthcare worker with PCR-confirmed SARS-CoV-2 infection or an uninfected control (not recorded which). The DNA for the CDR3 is TGTGCCAGCAGTTACTCTGGGAGAGCGGCTGGAAACACCATATATTTT. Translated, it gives CASSYSGRAAGNTIYF.